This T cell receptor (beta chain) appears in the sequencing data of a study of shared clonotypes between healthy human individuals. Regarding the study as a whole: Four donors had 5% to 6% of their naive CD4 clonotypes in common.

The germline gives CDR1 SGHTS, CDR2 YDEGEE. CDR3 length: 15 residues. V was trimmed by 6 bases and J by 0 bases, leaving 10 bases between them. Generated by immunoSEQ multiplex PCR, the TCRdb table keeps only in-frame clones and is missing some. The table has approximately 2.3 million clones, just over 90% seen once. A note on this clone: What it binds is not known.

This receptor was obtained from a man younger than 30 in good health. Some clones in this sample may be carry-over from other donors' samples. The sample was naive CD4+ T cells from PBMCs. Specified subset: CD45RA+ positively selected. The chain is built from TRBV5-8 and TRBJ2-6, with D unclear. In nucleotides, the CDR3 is TGTGCCAGCAACCTACGCTCCTCTGGGGCCAACGTCCTGACTTTC. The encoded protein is CASNLRSSGANVLTF. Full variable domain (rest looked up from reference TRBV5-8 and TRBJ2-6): EAGVTQSPTHLIKTRGQQATLRCSPISGHTSVYWYQQALGLGLQFLLWYDEGEERNRGNFPPRFSGRQFPNYSSELNVNALELEDSALYLCASNLRSSGANVLTFGAGSRLTVL.